A single sample is the source of the 14 T cell receptor beta chains below, sequenced in a study of spatial heterogeneity in lung cancer. Study observations and caveats: How many expanded intratumoral alpha and beta TCRs were present tracked the tumor mutation count, which was a count of nonsynonymous mutations.

These TCRs are of unknown antigen specificity. As to time point: sample taken at primary tumor resection. TCRdb called the 5' RACE reads again in MiXCR, with one record for every CDR3 protein. The sample includes about 3,900 distinct CDR3 sequences, approximately 4% of them seen just once. The sample was lung tumor tissue, taken at surgery. These receptors were collected from a male donor with early-stage non-small cell lung cancer.

By sample fraction, this clonotype is medium-sized. The gene calls are TRBV6-1 and TRBJ2-3; D gene unclear. This CDR3 comprises 15 residues. Trimming left V 4 bases short and J 4 bases short, with 15 bases between. From germline, CDR1 is MNHNS and CDR2 SASEGT. The CDR3: CASSAIYGSADTQYF. CDR3 DNA: TGTGCCAGCAGTGCTATCTATGGGTCAGCAGATACGCAGTATTTT.

This clonotype was recorded many times. V and J are TRBV4-3 and TRBJ1-2; a weak D match, TRBD1 (5 bases). This CDR3 is built from 15 residues. V dropped 0 bases and J dropped 7 bases, with 15 bases sitting between them. Germline V CDR1 and CDR2: LGHNA, YSLEER. Here the CDR3 reads CASSQDRGEVGGYTF. CDR3 nucleotides: TGCGCCAGCAGCCAAGATCGGGGGGAAGTAGGTGGCTACACCTTC.

By share, this clonotype counts as medium-sized. V usage is TRBV6-1 and J usage is TRBJ1-2; D uncertain. In germline, CDR1 is MNHNS, CDR2 SASEGT. The CDR3 spans 13 residues. Between the trimmed V and J ends, which lost 3 bases and 2 bases, there was a span of 7 bases. CDR3 DNA: TGTGCCAGCAGTGATACTGGGAACTATGGCTACACCTTC. It specifies CASSDTGNYGYTF.

This clonotype ranks as large. The V call is TRBV5-1, the J call TRBJ2-2; D is undetermined. The CDR3 totals 16 residues. CDR1 and CDR2 from the germline V gene are SGHRS and YFSETQ. Trimming took 0 bases from V and 2 from J, leaving 11 bases between them. Written as DNA, the CDR3 is TGCGCCAGCAGCTTGGCATGGGGTTCAAACACCGGGGAGCTGTTTTTT. It yields the protein CASSLAWGSNTGELFF.

By frequency in the sample, this clonotype is medium-sized. The rearrangement links TRBV29-1 to TRBJ1-2, with TRBD1 matching over 11 bases. The CDR3 is 15 amino acids. J gave up 1 base and V 4 bases, and 5 bases lay outside the gene matches. CDR1 and CDR2 from the germline V gene are SQVTM and ANQGSEA. The CDR3 sequence: CSVAGQGVINYGYTF. The CDR3 DNA reads TGCAGCGTTGCGGGACAGGGGGTGATTAACTATGGCTACACCTTC.

In this sample, this clonotype turned up many times. V gene TRBV18 combines with J gene TRBJ2-3; 7 bases are a match to TRBD2. Trimming at V came to 3 bases and at J to 4 bases, leaving 4 bases not matched to a gene. Germline CDR1 KGHSH, CDR2 LQKENI. This CDR3 comprises 14 residues. The CDR3 region has the DNA TGTGCCAGCTCACCGAGCGGGGTCCCAGATACGCAGTATTTT. It specifies CASSPSGVPDTQYF.

The sample holds many counts of this clonotype. V is TRBV19 and J is TRBJ2-1; a possible D gene is TRBD1 (5 bases). In germline, CDR1 is LNHDA, CDR2 SQIVND (reference sequence). The CDR3 runs to 15 residues. The ends were cut back, 6 bases at V and 7 bases at J, with 19 bases in the middle. The CDR3 loop reads CASSLQGIIVNEQFF. CDR3 nucleotides: TGTGCCAGTAGCCTCCAGGGCATAATAGTTAATGAGCAGTTCTTC.

This clonotype was recorded many times. The chain joins TRBV5-4 to TRBJ2-5; 10 nucleotides align to TRBD2. Trimming took 2 bases from V and 5 from J; bases not matched to a gene: 6. From germline, CDR1 is SGHNT and CDR2 YYREEE (reference sequence). CDR3 length: 15 amino acids. Here the CDR3 reads CASSFREAGGETQYF. The DNA for the CDR3 is TGTGCCAGCAGCTTTCGGGAAGCGGGAGGGGAGACCCAGTACTTC.

Relative to its sample, this clonotype is medium-sized. The rearrangement links TRBV7-2 to TRBJ2-3; 7 bases line up with TRBD2. Germline values: CDR1 SGHTA, CDR2 FQGNSA. Germline trimming cut 0 bases from V and 2 bases from J; bases unmatched to any gene: 2. This CDR3 is built from 15 residues. CDR3 bases: TGTGCCAGCAGCTTAGCGGGAGGGCCCACAGATACGCAGTATTTT. Protein sequence: CASSLAGGPTDTQYF.

This clonotype has a count of ten or more. This rearrangement joins TRBV3-1 to TRBJ1-1; D remains ambiguous. There are 12 residues in the CDR3. V lost 5 bases and J lost 0, with 4 bases in between. From germline, CDR1 is LGHDT and CDR2 YNNKEL (reference sequence). The CDR3 DNA follows: TGTGCCAGCAGCGGCTTGAACACTGAAGCTTTCTTT. It specifies CASSGLNTEAFF.

This clonotype was counted ten times or more. The V call is TRBV10-3, the J call TRBJ2-7; TRBD2 is a possible D gene (5 bases). CDR1 is ENHRY, CDR2 SYGVKD, per germline. The ends were cut back, 2 bases at V and 9 bases at J, with 17 bases in the middle. The CDR3 contains 14 residues. CDR3 sequence: CAISERTLPSRQYF. DNA for the CDR3: TGTGCCATCAGTGAGAGGACTCTTCCTTCCAGGCAGTACTTC.

There are many counts of this clonotype. V usage is TRBV7-6 and J usage is TRBJ2-7; D unresolved. The V end was cut by 0 bases, the J end by 7 bases, with 19 bases between. Germline values: CDR1 SGHVS, CDR2 FNYEAQ. CDR3 length: 16 residues. The CDR3 sequence is CASSLAGVSTVNEQYF. The CDR3 DNA sequence: TGTGCCAGCAGCTTAGCTGGGGTCAGCACAGTAAATGAGCAGTACTTC. Supplemented by reference TRBV7-6 and TRBJ2-7, the full variable domain reads GAGVSQSPRYKVTKRGQDVALRCDPISGHVSLYWYRQALGQGPEFLTYFNYEAQQDKSGLPNDRFSAERPEGSISTLTIQRTEQRDSAMYRCASSLAGVSTVNEQYFGPGTRLTVT.

The chain couples TRBV5-4 to TRBJ2-1; tentatively, D is TRBD2 (6 bases). This CDR3 has 16 residues. V gave up 2 bases and J gave up 6 bases, with 18 bases separating them. CDR1 and CDR2 from the germline V gene are SGHNT and YYREEE (reference sequence). The CDR3 loop reads CASSFGRDSPVNEQFF. CDR3 in DNA: TGTGCCAGCAGCTTTGGACGGGACTCTCCGGTCAATGAGCAGTTCTTC.

There are many counts of this clonotype. The chain has TRBV19 and TRBJ2-6; D not resolved. Germline CDR1 LNHDA, CDR2 SQIVND (reference sequence). The CDR3 contains 13 residues. V was cut by 3 bases and J by 13 bases, with 13 bases left in between. The DNA of the CDR3 is TGTGCCAGTAGTATTATCCCCCCCCGGGTCCTGACTTTC. It yields the protein CASSIIPPRVLTF.